This entry lists 10 T cell receptor beta chains sequenced from one sample in a study of shared clonotypes between healthy human individuals. TCRdb's copy holds only in-frame clones and misses some; the assay was immunoSEQ multiplex PCR. The table includes around 200,000 clones, 66% detected once. The sample taken for sequencing was memory CD4+ T cells sorted from blood. The subset here: CD45RA-negative fraction. The receptors were sampled from a man younger than 40 in good health.

DNA of the CDR3: TGTGCCAGCAGTCCCCGGGCGACTAGCGGGATCGCTAATGAGCAGTTCTTC. This codes for CASSPRATSGIANEQFF. The chain recombines TRBV27 with TRBJ2-1; 11 bases map to TRBD2. The germline CDR1 and CDR2 sequences are MNHEY and SMNVEV (reference sequence). The V segment lost 5 bases and the J segment 7 bases; nucleotides outside the gene matches: 13. The CDR3 covers 17 residues.

V and J are TRBV5-1 and TRBJ2-4, with 7 bases aligning to TRBD1. With 4 bases clipped from V and 0 bases from J, the junction kept 4 bases outside the gene matches. The CDR3 length is 15 residues. In germline, CDR1 is SGHRS, CDR2 YFSETQ. The CDR3 sequence: CASSEGQLAKNIQYF. The DNA of the CDR3 is TGCGCCAGCAGCGAGGGACAGCTAGCCAAAAACATTCAGTACTTC.

This clone was observed once. The chain links TRBV5-6 to TRBJ1-4; the D is unclear. V gave up 6 bases and J gave up 8 bases, with 20 bases separating them. Germline CDR1 reads SGHDT; CDR2 reads YYEEEE. This CDR3 has 15 residues. The CDR3 coding sequence is TGTGCCAGCACTGTAACGACACGGACGACAGAAAAACTGTTTTTT. This translates into CASTVTTRTTEKLFF.

This sequence joins TRBV19 and TRBJ2-3; TRBD1 aligns across 9 bases. V dropped 6 bases and J dropped 6; count of bases not matched to a gene: 19. CDR3 size: 18 residues. Germline V gene lookup returns CDR1 LNHDA and CDR2 SQIVND (reference sequence). The CDR3 here is CASSLLHSRTGAGDTQYF. The CDR3 bases are TGTGCCAGTAGCCTCTTGCACTCCAGGACAGGGGCAGGGGATACGCAGTATTTT.

J is TRBJ2-1 and V is TRBV14; D gene ambiguous. Germline V lookup: CDR1 SGHDN, CDR2 FVKESK. Trimming removed 2 bases at V and 5 bases at J, with 13 bases between. The CDR3 is 15 residues long. The CDR3 coding sequence is TGTGCCAGCAGCCAACGACAACGAAACAACAATGAGCAGTTCTTC. Amino acid sequence: CASSQRQRNNNEQFF.

CDR3 in amino acids: CATSRETVIPGELFF. CDR3 sequence (DNA): TGTGCCACCAGCAGAGAGACAGTTATACCCGGGGAGCTGTTTTTT. This rearrangement joins TRBV15 to TRBJ2-2, with D tentatively TRBD1 (5 bases). The CDR3 has 15 amino acids. The V gene lost 0 bases and the J gene lost 6 bases, with 11 bases spanning the gap. Looked up from germline, CDR1 is LNHNV and CDR2 is YYDKDF (reference sequence). The full variable domain, in which reference TRBV15 and TRBJ2-2 provide the parts outside the CDR3, is DAMVIQNPRYQVTQFGKPVTLSCSQTLNHNVMYWYQQKSSQAPKLLFHYYDKDFNNEADTPDNFQSRRPNTSFCFLDIRSPGLGDTAMYLCATSRETVIPGELFFGEGSRLTVL.

This clone came up once. The chain joins TRBV27 to TRBJ2-7; 8 positions agree with TRBD1. This CDR3 is 14 amino acids long. The junction had 11 bases not matched to a gene; V was cut back by 6 bases and J by 7 bases. Germline loops: CDR1 MNHEY, CDR2 SMNVEV (reference sequence). CDR3 protein: CASSKTGGSQEQYF. CDR3 sequence (DNA): TGTGCCAGCAGCAAAACAGGGGGGTCTCAAGAGCAGTACTTC.

The rearrangement uses TRBV7-9 and TRBJ1-1; 9 bases are a match to TRBD1. The V gene's germline CDR1 is SEHNR and CDR2 FQNEAQ (reference sequence). V trimming: 5 bases; J trimming: 1 base; junction bases outside the gene matches: 11. CDR3 length: 17 residues. CDR3 DNA: TGTGCCAGCAGCGCCCGACAGGGGGTGGCCTCGAACACTGAAGCTTTCTTT. Its translation: CASSARQGVASNTEAFF.

About this clone: Other nucleotide sequences from this sample produce the same CDR3. The CDR3 bases are TGTGCCAGCAGTTTGTGGCAGGGGAGCAATCAGCCCCAGCATTTT. Encoded protein: CASSLWQGSNQPQHF. The chain joins TRBV28 to TRBJ1-5, with D possibly matching TRBD1 (6 bases). Trimming pared 3 bases from V and 1 base from J, leaving 10 bases between. Germline assignment: CDR1 MDHEN and CDR2 SYDVKM. The CDR3 is 15 amino acids.

About this clone itself: Other DNA sequences in this specimen translate into the identical CDR3. This chain connects TRBV10-1 to TRBJ2-3; D is unclear. The CDR3 is made up of 15 amino acids. Per germline, CDR1 WNHNN and CDR2 SYGVQD (reference sequence). The ends were cut back, 4 bases at V and 0 bases at J, with 11 bases in the middle. The CDR3 is CASSVGGGSTDTQYF. CDR3 bases: TGCGCCAGCAGTGTAGGTGGTGGGAGCACAGATACGCAGTATTTT.